This T cell receptor beta chain comes out of a study of T cells after yellow fever vaccination. TCRdb called the 5' RACE reads again in MiXCR, with one record for every CDR3 protein. The data hold more than 350,000 distinct CDR3 sequences, with about 9.9% observed a single time. The germline V gene has CDR1 SEHNR and CDR2 FQNEAQ (reference sequence). Germline trimming cut 4 bases from V and 9 bases from J; bases unmatched to any gene: 8. The CDR3 is made up of 15 amino acids. The sequence was obtained from a man aged 18 to 29 who received the YFV17D yellow fever vaccine. The chain combines TRBV7-9 with TRBJ1-6, with 8 bases matching TRBD1. The source material was PBMCs, sampled on the day of the first yellow fever vaccination. CDR3 loop: CASSSKDRASSPLHF. CDR3 in DNA: TGTGCCAGCAGCTCCAAGGACAGGGCTAGTTCACCCCTCCACTTT.